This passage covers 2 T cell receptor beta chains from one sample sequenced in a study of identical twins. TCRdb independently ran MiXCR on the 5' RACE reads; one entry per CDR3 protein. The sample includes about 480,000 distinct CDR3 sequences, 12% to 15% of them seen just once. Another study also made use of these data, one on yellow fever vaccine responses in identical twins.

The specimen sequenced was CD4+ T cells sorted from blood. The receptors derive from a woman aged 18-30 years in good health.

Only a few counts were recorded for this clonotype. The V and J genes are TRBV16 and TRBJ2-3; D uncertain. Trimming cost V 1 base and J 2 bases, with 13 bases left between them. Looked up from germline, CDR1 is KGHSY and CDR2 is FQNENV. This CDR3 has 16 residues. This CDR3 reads CASSQYGPHPTDTQYF. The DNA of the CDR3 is TGTGCCAGCAGCCAATATGGACCCCATCCCACAGATACGCAGTATTTT.

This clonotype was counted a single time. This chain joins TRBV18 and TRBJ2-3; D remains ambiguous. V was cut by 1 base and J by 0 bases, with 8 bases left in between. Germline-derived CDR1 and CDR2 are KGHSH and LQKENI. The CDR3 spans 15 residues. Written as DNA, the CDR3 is TGTGCCAGCTCACCACTGCCCCCGAGCACAGATACGCAGTATTTT. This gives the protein CASSPLPPSTDTQYF.